The 15 T cell receptor beta chains reported below all come from one sample, sequenced in a study of T cell responses to AZD1222 COVID-19 vaccine. Data came from immunoSEQ multiplex PCR; TCRdb stores just in-frame clones and leaves some out. The sample includes 110,000 to 150,000 clones, about 90% seen only once; the top ten take 5.5%. Specimen: peripheral blood, collected on day 0 of AZD1222 vaccination. These receptors were collected from an adult in good health.

This clone was seen just once. The chain is built from TRBV5-1 and TRBJ2-6, with 7 bases that match TRBD1. The CDR3 covers 16 residues. Germline CDR1 SGHRS, CDR2 YFSETQ. With V trimmed by 3 bases and J by 0 bases, 3 bases remained unmatched. For the CDR3, the DNA is TGCGCCAGCAGCTCGACAGGGTTCTCTGGGGCCAACGTCCTGACTTTC. Its translation: CASSSTGFSGANVLTF.

CDR3 DNA sequence: TGTGCCAGCAGCTTGGACAGGGCGGCCTACGAGCAGTACTTC. Translation: CASSLDRAAYEQYF. The chain combines TRBV5-8 with TRBJ2-7; possible D gene TRBD1, 6 bases. The CDR3 loop spans 14 amino acids. V was trimmed by 0 bases and J by 2 bases, leaving 9 bases between them. CDR1 and CDR2 from the germline V gene are SGHTS and YDEGEE. Full variable domain (remainder filled in from reference TRBV5-8 and TRBJ2-7): EAGVTQSPTHLIKTRGQQATLRCSPISGHTSVYWYQQALGLGLQFLLWYDEGEERNRGNFPPRFSGRQFPNYSSELNVNALELEDSALYLCASSLDRAAYEQYFGPGTRLTVT.

This chain links TRBV9 with TRBJ2-3; no clear D gene. CDR3 length: 14 residues. V was clipped by 1 base and J by 2 bases, with 8 bases between them. Germline V gene sequence: CDR1 SGDLS, CDR2 YYNGEE. CDR3 bases: TGTGCCAGCAGCGTAAGTACTGTCACAGATACGCAGTATTTT. Translated, it gives CASSVSTVTDTQYF.

This clone was picked up one time. The chain couples TRBV27 to TRBJ2-1; TRBD2 is a possible D gene (5 bases). Germline values: CDR1 MNHEY, CDR2 SMNVEV (reference sequence). V gave up 2 bases and J gave up 7 bases, with 15 bases separating them. CDR3 length: 15 amino acids. CDR3: CASSLGLKTRNEQFF. DNA for the CDR3: TGTGCCAGCAGTTTAGGACTTAAAACGAGGAATGAGCAGTTCTTC.

J is TRBJ2-6 and V is TRBV4-3, with D possibly being TRBD1 (6 bases). Trimming took 0 bases from V and 0 from J, leaving 12 bases between them. The CDR3 runs 18 residues. Germline V gene data show CDR1 as LGHNA and CDR2 as YSLEER. The CDR3 DNA reads as TGCGCCAGCAGCCAAGAAGGGGGTAGTAGCTCTGGGGCCAACGTCCTGACTTTC. Its protein product is CASSQEGGSSSGANVLTF.

V and J are TRBV10-3 and TRBJ1-2; D unresolved. The germline V and J ends were trimmed by 5 bases and 4 bases, with 8 bases remaining between them. The CDR3 covers 12 residues. Germline V lookup: CDR1 ENHRY, CDR2 SYGVKD. The CDR3 DNA sequence: TGTGCCATCAGTACCGGGTCCTATGGCTACACCTTC. Its protein is CAISTGSYGYTF.

The chain combines TRBV15 with TRBJ1-2; 9 positions agree with TRBD1. V shed 2 bases and J 7 bases; nucleotides not matched to a gene: 11. From germline, CDR1 is LNHNV and CDR2 YYDKDF (reference sequence). This CDR3 has 16 amino acids. CDR3 region: CATSRPTDRGSGGYTF. The CDR3 nucleotides are TGTGCCACCAGCAGACCCACGGACAGGGGAAGTGGTGGCTACACCTTC.

V usage is TRBV7-9 and J usage is TRBJ2-3; 7 positions match TRBD2. The CDR3 loop spans 15 amino acids. V trimming: 0 bases; J trimming: 4 bases; junction bases outside the gene matches: 4. CDR1 is SEHNR, CDR2 FQNEAQ, per germline (reference sequence). The CDR3 DNA reads TGTGCCAGCAGCTTAGCGGGAGGGCAGGCAGATACGCAGTATTTT. Encoded protein: CASSLAGGQADTQYF.

The chain is built from TRBV27 and TRBJ1-2; tentatively, D is TRBD1 (6 bases). The CDR3 has 14 residues. Germline V gene sequence: CDR1 MNHEY, CDR2 SMNVEV (reference sequence). V was cut by 6 bases and J by 4 bases, with 15 bases left in between. The CDR3 spells CASRANDRTYGYTF. The CDR3 region has the DNA TGTGCCAGCAGGGCGAACGACAGGACCTATGGCTACACCTTC.

The chain is built from TRBV27 and TRBJ2-7; 13 positions match TRBD2. The V and J ends lost 3 bases and 3 bases, in that order; junction bases with no gene match: 5. The CDR3 loop spans 16 amino acids. Looked up from germline, CDR1 is MNHEY and CDR2 is SMNVEV (reference sequence). CDR3 loop: CASSFRTSGSFYEQYF. The CDR3 bases are TGTGCCAGCAGTTTTCGGACTAGCGGGAGTTTCTACGAGCAGTACTTC.

This sequence joins TRBV18 and TRBJ1-1; 8 positions agree with TRBD1. This CDR3 is 15 amino acids long. Germline V gene sequence: CDR1 KGHSH, CDR2 LQKENI. J lost 4 bases, V lost 3 bases, and 7 bases had no gene match. The CDR3 DNA is TGTGCCAGCTCACCTGGACAGGGACGGAGCACTGAAGCTTTCTTT. It codes for CASSPGQGRSTEAFF.

The chain is built from TRBV7-8 and TRBJ2-7, with D possibly matching TRBD2 (5 bases). CDR1 and CDR2 (germline): SGHVS, FQNEAQ. The CDR3 extends over 15 amino acids. Trimming removed 1 base from V and 7 bases from J, with 17 bases in between. The CDR3 DNA reads as TGTGCCAGCAGCTTAGTGCCGGGAATCCGTGAAGAGCAGTACTTC. Protein: CASSLVPGIREEQYF.

For this clone: The junction departs from the called germline gene at one end, perhaps through a read error. V gene TRBV3-1 (or the pseudogene TRBV3-2) combines with J gene TRBJ2-2; 12 nucleotides align to TRBD1. CDR1 and CDR2 from the germline V gene are LGHDT and YNNKEL (reference sequence). This CDR3 contains 16 residues. The CDR3 DNA sequence: TGTGCCAGCAGCCGGTCACCCGGGACAGGGGGCGGGAAGCTGTTTTTT. It yields the protein CASSRSPGTGGGKLFF.

The rearrangement joins TRBV7-9 to TRBJ2-1; TRBD2 matches at 12 bases. The CDR3 is made up of 14 amino acids. Germline V gene lookup returns CDR1 SEHNR and CDR2 FQNEAQ (reference sequence). V dropped 6 bases and J dropped 8; count of bases not matched to a gene: 5. The CDR3 DNA sequence: TGTGCCAGCAGGTCATCTAGCGGGAGGGATGAGCAGTTCTTC. The encoded protein is CASRSSSGRDEQFF. Combining the CDR3 with reference TRBV7-9 and TRBJ2-1 gives the whole variable domain DTGVSQNPRHKITKRGQNVTFRCDPISEHNRLYWYRQTLGQGPEFLTYFQNEAQLEKSRLLSDRFSAERPKGSFSTLEIQRTEQGDSAMYLCASRSSSGRDEQFFGPGTRLTVL.

This chain links TRBV2 with TRBJ1-2, with 8 bases matching TRBD1. Per germline, CDR1 SNHLY and CDR2 FYNNEI. The CDR3 length is 15 residues. Trimming took 6 bases from V and 2 from J; bases not matched to a gene: 8. The CDR3 spells CASRGTGRANYGYTF. CDR3 DNA sequence: TGTGCCAGCAGGGGGACAGGCAGGGCAAACTATGGCTACACCTTC.